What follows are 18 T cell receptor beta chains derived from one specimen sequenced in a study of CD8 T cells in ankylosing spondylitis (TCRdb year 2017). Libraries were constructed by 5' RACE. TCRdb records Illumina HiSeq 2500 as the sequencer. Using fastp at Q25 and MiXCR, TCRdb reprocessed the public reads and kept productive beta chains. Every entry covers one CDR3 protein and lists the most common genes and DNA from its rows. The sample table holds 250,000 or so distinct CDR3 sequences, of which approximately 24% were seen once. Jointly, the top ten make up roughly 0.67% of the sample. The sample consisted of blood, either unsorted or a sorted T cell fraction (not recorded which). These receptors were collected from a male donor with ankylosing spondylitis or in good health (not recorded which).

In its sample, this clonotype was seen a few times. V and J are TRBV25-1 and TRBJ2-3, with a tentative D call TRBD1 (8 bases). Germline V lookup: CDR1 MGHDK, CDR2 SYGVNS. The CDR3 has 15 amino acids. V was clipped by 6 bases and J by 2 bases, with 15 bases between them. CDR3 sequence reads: CASRGRDRPTDTQYF. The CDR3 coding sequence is TGTGCCAGCAGGGGGAGGGACAGGCCCACAGATACGCAGTATTTT.

CDR3 protein: CASSGLASYEQYF. DNA of the CDR3: TGCGCCAGCAGTGGACTGGCCTCCTACGAGCAGTACTTC. The chain is built from TRBV4-1 and TRBJ2-7, with D possibly being TRBD2 (5 bases). The CDR3 has 13 amino acids. Trimming left V 6 bases short and J 0 bases short, with 9 bases between. CDR1 is MGHRA, CDR2 YSYEKL, per germline.

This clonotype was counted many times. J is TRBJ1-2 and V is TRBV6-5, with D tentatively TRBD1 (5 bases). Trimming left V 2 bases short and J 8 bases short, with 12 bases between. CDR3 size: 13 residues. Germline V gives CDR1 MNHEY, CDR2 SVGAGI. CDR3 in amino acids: CASSYVHRQGYTF. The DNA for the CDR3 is TGTGCCAGCAGTTACGTACACAGACAGGGCTACACCTTC.

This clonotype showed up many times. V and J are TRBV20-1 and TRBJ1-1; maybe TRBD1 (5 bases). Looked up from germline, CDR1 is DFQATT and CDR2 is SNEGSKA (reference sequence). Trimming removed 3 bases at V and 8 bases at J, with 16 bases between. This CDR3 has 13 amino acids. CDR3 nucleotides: TGCAGTGCTAGTAGGGCAGGGCGTCGGGAAGCTTTCTTT. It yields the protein CSASRAGRREAFF.

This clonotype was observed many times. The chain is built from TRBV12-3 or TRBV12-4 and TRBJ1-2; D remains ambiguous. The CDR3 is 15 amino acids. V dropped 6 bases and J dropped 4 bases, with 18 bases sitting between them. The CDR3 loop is CASSPGPARLYGYTF. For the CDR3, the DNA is TGTGCCAGCAGCCCTGGACCGGCACGGCTCTATGGCTACACCTTC.

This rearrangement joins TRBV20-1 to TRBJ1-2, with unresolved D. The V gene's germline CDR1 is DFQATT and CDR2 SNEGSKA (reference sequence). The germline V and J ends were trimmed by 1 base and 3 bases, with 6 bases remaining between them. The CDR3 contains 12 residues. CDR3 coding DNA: TGCAGTGCTAGAGGGCATGACTATGGCTACACCTTC. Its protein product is CSARGHDYGYTF.

The CDR3 nucleotides read TGCGCCAGCAGCAGGGACGGTATCTCTGGGGCCAACGTCCTGACTTTC. It is translated as CASSRDGISGANVLTF. The rearrangement uses TRBV5-1 and TRBJ2-6; D is tentatively TRBD1 or TRBD2 (5 bases each). Germline CDR1 is SGHRS and CDR2 is YFSETQ. Trimming took off 4 bases at V and 0 bases at J, with 11 bases between the two ends. The CDR3 extends over 16 amino acids.

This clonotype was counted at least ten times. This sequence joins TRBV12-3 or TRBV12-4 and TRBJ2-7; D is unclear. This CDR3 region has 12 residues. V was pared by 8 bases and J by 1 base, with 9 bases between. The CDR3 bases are TGTGCCAGCGGCCGGGCGTCCTACGAGCAGTACTTC. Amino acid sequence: CASGRASYEQYF.

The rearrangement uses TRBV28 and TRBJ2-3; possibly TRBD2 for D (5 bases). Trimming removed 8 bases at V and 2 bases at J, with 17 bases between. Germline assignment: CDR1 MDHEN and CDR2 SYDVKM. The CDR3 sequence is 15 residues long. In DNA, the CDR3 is TGTGCCAGCGCCAGCGGCACGGCCCACACAGATACGCAGTATTTT. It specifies CASASGTAHTDTQYF.

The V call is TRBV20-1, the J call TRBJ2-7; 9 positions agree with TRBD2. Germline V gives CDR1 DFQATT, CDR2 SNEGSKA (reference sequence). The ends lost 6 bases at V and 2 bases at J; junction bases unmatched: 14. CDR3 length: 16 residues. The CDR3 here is CSAHSLFASGTYEQYF. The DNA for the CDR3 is TGCAGTGCCCATAGCCTCTTTGCTAGCGGGACCTACGAGCAGTACTTC.

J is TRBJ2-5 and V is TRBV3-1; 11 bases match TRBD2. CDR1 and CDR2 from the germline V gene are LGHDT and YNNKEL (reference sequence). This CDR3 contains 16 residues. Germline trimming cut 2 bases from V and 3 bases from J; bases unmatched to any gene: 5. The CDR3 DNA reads TGTGCCAGCAGCCAATATAGACTAGCGGGAAAAGAGACCCAGTACTTC. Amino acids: CASSQYRLAGKETQYF.

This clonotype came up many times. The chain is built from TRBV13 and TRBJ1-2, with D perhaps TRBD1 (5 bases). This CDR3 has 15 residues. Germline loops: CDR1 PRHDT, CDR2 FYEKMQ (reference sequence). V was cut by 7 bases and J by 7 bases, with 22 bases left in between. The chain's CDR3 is CASTAYRQRIRGYTF. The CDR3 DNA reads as TGTGCCAGCACCGCATACAGGCAGCGAATCCGTGGCTACACCTTC.

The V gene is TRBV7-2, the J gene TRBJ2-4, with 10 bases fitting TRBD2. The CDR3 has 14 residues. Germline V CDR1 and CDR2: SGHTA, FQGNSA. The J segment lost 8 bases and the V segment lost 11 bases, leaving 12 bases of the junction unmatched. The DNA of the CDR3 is TGTGCCGCTACGTTAGCGGGGGGCATGGACATTCAGTACTTC. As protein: CAATLAGGMDIQYF.

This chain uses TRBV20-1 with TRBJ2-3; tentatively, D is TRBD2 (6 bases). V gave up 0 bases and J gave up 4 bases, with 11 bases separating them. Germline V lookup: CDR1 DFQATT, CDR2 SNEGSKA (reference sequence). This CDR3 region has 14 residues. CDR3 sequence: CSAREGGEADTQYF. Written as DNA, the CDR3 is TGCAGTGCTAGAGAAGGTGGGGAGGCAGATACGCAGTATTTT.

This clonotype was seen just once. The DNA of the CDR3 is TGTGCCAGCAGCAAGACTAGCGGCAAAGAGACCCAGTACTTC. Translated: CASSKTSGKETQYF. J is TRBJ2-5 and V is TRBV11-2; 9 bases are shared with TRBD2. V trimming: 5 bases; J trimming: 3 bases; junction bases outside the gene matches: 4. The CDR3 consists of 14 residues. Germline CDR1 and CDR2: SGHAT and FQNNGV.

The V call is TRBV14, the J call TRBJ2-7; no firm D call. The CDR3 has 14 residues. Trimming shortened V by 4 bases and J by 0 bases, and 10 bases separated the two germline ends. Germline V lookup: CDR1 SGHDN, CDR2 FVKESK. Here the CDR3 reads CASSPEVRSYEQYF. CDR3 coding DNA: TGTGCCAGCAGCCCTGAGGTCCGCTCCTACGAGCAGTACTTC. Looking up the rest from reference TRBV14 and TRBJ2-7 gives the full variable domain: EAGVTQFPSHSVIEKGQTVTLRCDPISGHDNLYWYRRVMGKEIKFLLHFVKESKQDESGMPNNRFLAERTGGTYSTLKVQPAELEDSGVYFCASSPEVRSYEQYFGPGTRLTVT.

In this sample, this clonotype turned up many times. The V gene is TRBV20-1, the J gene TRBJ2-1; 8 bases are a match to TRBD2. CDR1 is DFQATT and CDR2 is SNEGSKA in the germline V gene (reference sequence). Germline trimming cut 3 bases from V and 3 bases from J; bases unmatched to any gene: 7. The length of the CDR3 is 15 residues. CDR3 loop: CSASGGARDYNEQFF. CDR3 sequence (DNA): TGCAGTGCTAGCGGGGGGGCCCGAGACTACAATGAGCAGTTCTTC.

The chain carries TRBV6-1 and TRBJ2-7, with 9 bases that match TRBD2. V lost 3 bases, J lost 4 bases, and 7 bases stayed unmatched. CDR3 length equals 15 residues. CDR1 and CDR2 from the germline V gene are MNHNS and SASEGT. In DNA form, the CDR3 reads TGTGCCAGCAGTGATGGGGTCAGCGGGGGGTACGAGCAGTACTTC. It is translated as CASSDGVSGGYEQYF.